The text below deals with one T cell receptor (beta chain). The data belong to a study of cytomegalovirus exposure and HLA in healthy donors. Trimming took off 1 base at V and 2 bases at J, with 12 bases between the two ends. Germline V gene data show CDR1 as SGHTA and CDR2 as FQGNSA. The CDR3 extends over 16 amino acids. With 60 Vbeta and 13 Jbeta primers, the PCR was carried out. Clones were read by immunoSEQ multiplex PCR, and TCRdb kept only the in-frame ones, dropping some. The repertoire holds approximately 100,000 clones, about 81% seen once, with roughly 1.4% in the top ten. Sequencing was done on a sample of PBMCs. The chain is built from TRBV7-2 and TRBJ1-5, with D unclear. The source of this sequence is a man aged 40-49 years in good health and CMV-seronegative. The CDR3 region is CASSLVQGLGNQPQHF. CDR3 in DNA: TGTGCCAGCAGCTTAGTTCAAGGACTTGGCAATCAGCCCCAGCATTTT.